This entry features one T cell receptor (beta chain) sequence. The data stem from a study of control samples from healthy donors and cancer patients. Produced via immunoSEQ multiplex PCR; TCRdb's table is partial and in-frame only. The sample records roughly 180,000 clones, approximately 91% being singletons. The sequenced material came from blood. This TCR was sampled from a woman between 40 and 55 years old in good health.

The CDR3, as DNA: TGTGCCAGCAGTTTGAGGGGCACTGAAGCTTTCTTT. Translation: CASSLRGTEAFF. This chain links TRBV2 with TRBJ1-1; tentatively, D is TRBD1 (5 bases). The CDR3 length is 12 residues. Germline CDR1 reads SNHLY; CDR2 reads FYNNEI. Trimming cost V 5 bases and J 4 bases, with 8 bases left between them.